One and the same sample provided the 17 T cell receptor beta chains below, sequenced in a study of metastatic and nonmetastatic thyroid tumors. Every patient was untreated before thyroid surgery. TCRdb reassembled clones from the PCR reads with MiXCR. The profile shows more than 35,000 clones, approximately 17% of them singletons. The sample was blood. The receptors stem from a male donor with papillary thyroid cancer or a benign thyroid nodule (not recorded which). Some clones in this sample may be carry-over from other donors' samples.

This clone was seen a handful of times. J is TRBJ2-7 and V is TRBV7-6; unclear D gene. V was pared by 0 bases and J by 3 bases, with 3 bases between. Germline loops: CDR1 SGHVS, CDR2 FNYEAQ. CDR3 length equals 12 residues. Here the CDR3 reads CASSLAFYEQYF. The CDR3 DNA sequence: TGTGCCAGCAGCTTAGCGTTCTACGAGCAGTACTTC.

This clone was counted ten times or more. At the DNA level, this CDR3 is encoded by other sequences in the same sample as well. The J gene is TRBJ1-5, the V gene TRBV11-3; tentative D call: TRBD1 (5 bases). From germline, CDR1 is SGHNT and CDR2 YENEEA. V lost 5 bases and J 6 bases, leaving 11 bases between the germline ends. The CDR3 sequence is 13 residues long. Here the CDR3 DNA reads TGTGCCAGCAGCCCCAGGGCGGGTCAGCCCCAGCATTTT. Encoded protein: CASSPRAGQPQHF.

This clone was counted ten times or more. CDR3 in amino acids: CASSLGRQNIQYF. For the CDR3, the DNA is TGTGCCAGCAGCTTAGGCCGGCAGAACATTCAGTACTTC. V is TRBV13 and J is TRBJ2-4; no clear D gene. The germline V gene has CDR1 PRHDT and CDR2 FYEKMQ (reference sequence). The CDR3 runs 13 residues. Trimming shortened V by 0 bases and J by 7 bases, and 7 bases separated the two germline ends.

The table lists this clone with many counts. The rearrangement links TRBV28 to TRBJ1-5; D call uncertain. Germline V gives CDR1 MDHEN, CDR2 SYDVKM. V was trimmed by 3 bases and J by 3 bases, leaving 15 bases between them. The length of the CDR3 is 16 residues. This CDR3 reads CASSLVPGGDNQPQHF. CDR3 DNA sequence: TGTGCCAGCAGTTTGGTCCCTGGTGGGGACAATCAGCCCCAGCATTTT.

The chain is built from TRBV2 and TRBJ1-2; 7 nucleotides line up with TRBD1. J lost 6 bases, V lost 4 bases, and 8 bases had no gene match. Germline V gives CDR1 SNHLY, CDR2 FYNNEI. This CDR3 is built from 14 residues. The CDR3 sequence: CASSGKTGTDGYTF. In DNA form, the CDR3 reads TGTGCCAGCAGTGGGAAGACAGGGACGGATGGCTACACCTTC.

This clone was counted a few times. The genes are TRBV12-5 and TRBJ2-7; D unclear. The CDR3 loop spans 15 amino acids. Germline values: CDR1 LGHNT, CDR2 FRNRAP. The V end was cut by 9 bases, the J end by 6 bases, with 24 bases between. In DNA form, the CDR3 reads TGTGCTAGCCAGGTGGGCGGCAGTCTAATCTCCGAGCAGTACTTC. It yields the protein CASQVGGSLISEQYF.

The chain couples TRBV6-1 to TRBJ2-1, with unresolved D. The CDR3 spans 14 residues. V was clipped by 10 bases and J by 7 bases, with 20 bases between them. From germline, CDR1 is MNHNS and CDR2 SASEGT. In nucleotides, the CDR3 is TGTGCCACGCTATCGGTATCCGGCTATAATGAGCAGTTCTTC. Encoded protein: CATLSVSGYNEQFF.

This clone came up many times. Here the CDR3 DNA reads TGCAGTGCTCGAAGGGGGGAGGCATACAATGAGCAGTTCTTC. This gives the protein CSARRGEAYNEQFF. V and J are TRBV20-1 and TRBJ2-1; TRBD1 or TRBD2 may be the D gene (6 bases each). The CDR3 loop spans 14 amino acids. Per the germline V gene, CDR1 is DFQATT and CDR2 is SNEGSKA (reference sequence). V was pared by 5 bases and J by 4 bases, with 15 bases between.

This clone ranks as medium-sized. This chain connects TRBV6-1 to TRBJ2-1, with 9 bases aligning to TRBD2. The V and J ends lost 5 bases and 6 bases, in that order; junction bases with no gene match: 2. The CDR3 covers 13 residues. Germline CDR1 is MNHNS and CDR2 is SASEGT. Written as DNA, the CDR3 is TGTGCCAGCAGTCTGGGACTAGCCAATGAGCAGTTCTTC. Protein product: CASSLGLANEQFF.

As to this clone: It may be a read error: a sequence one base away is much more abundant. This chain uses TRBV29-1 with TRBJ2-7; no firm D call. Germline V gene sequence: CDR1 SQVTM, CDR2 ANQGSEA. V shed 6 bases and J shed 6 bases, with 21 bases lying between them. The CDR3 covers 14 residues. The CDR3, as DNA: TGCAGCGTCCCGGGCAAGGTACTTCGAGGCGAGCAGTACTTC. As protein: CSVPGKVLRGEQYF.

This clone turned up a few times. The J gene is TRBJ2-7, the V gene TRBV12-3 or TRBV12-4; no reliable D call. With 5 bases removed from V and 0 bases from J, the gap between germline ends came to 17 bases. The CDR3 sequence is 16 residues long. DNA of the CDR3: TGTGCCAGCAGTAGGAACAAGGAACGGTCCTCCTACGAGCAGTACTTC. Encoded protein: CASSRNKERSSYEQYF.

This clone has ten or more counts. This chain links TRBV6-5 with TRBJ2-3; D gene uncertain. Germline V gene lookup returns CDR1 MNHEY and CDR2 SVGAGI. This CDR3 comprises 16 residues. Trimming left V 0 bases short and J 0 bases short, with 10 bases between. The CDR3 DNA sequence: TGTGCCAGCAGTTACTCGAATGTTTTAAGCACAGATACGCAGTATTTT. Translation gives CASSYSNVLSTDTQYF.

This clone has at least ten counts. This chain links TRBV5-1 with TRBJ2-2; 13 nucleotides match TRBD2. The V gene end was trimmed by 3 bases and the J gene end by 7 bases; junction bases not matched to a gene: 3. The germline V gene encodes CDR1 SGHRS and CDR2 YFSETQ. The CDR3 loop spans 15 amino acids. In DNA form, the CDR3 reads TGCGCCAGCAGCTGGGGACTAGCGGGAATCGGGGAGCTGTTTTTT. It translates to CASSWGLAGIGELFF. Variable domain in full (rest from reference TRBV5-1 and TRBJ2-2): KAGVTQTPRYLIKTRGQQVTLSCSPISGHRSVSWYQQTPGQGLQFLFEYFSETQRNKGNFPGRFSGRQFSNSRSEMNVSTLELGDSALYLCASSWGLAGIGELFFGEGSRLTVL.

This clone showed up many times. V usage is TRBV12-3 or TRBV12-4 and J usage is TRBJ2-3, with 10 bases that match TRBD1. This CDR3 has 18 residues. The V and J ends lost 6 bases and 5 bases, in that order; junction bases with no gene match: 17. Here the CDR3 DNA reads TGTGCCAGCAGGCCCGGGACAGGGGCCGCCCTAGATATAGATACGCAGTATTTT. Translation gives CASRPGTGAALDIDTQYF.

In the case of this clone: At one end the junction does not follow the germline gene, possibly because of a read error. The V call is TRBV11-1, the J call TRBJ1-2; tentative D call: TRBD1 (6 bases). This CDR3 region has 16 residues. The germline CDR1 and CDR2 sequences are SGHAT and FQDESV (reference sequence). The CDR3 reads CASGFRTGGARSGYTF. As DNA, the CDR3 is TGTGCCAGCGGCTTTCGGACGGGGGGCGCTCGTAGTGGCTACACCTTC.

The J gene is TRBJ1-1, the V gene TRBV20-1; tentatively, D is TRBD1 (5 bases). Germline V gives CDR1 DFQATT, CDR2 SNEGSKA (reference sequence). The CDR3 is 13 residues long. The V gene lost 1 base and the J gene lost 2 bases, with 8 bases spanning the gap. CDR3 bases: TGCAGTGCTAGAGCCGACAGCAACACTGAAGCTTTCTTT. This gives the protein CSARADSNTEAFF.

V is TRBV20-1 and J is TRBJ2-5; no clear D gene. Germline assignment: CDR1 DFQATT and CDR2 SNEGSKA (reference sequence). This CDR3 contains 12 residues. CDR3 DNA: TGCAGCGCCCCCGGGTGGCCTGGGACCCAGTACTTC. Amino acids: CSAPGWPGTQYF.